This TCR beta chain originates from a study of monozygotic twins with inflammatory bowel disease. General study results and limits: Lower TCRbeta diversity (inverse Simpson) was seen in IBD patients than in healthy co-twins. Limited statistical power may explain no repertoire similarity difference between concordant and discordant twins.

Incorporation of UMIs carrying a 6-nucleotide sample barcode was performed by template switching. TCRdb reworked the 5' RACE reads into one entry per CDR3 protein, no DNA. Its clone listing holds around 410,000 distinct CDR3 sequences. This CDR3 has 15 residues. Germline V CDR1 and CDR2: SGHDT, YYEEEE. Notes on this clonotype: Its cognate antigen is unknown.

The rearrangement uses TRBV5-6 and TRBJ1-1. This receptor was obtained from a human donor with ulcerative colitis or Crohn's disease, or a healthy co-twin of an affected twin (not recorded which). Sequenced: blood. The CDR3 reads CASSLSWPMNTEAFF.